This T cell receptor (beta chain) comes out of a study of cytomegalovirus exposure and HLA in healthy donors. Study summary: From about 200 million T cells, an earlier analysis saw 110 million or so unique TCR beta sequences.

Study results and caveats: In a later analysis, TCR beta V- and J-gene trimming was associated with a missense DCLRE1C variant. The investigators catalogued 164 TCR beta chains as cytomegalovirus-associated.

Researchers ran the PCR with 60 Vbeta and 13 Jbeta primers. In the source study's methods: Approximately 72 million unique TCR beta chains, 10 million to 13 million of them shared, were counted by a later analysis. Assay used: immunoSEQ multiplex PCR; TCRdb lists only in-frame clones, some missing. V, J and clone size reflect that table, while D and trimming were determined from the DNA. Of roughly 200,000 clones listed, 85% are singletons. Notes on this clone: The antigen is undetermined.

This CDR3 is built from 17 residues. V trimming: 5 bases; J trimming: 2 bases; junction bases outside the gene matches: 15. The germline gives CDR1 SEHNR, CDR2 FQNEAQ (reference sequence). The sequence was obtained from a woman aged 45-65 years in good health and CMV-seronegative. This rearrangement joins TRBV7-9 to TRBJ2-7, with TRBD2 matching over 7 bases. The sequencing sample was made of PBMCs. CDR3 nucleotide sequence: TGTGCCAGCAGCCGCGCCGGGGGAGCGGGACGGGCCTACGAGCAGTACTTC. Translation: CASSRAGGAGRAYEQYF.